Each of the 9 T cell receptor beta chains below was sequenced from the same sample in a study of response to subunit inactivated influenza vaccine. TCRdb analysed the RT-PCR reads with MiXCR anew, one entry per CDR3 protein. The sample records roughly 180,000 distinct CDR3 sequences, 9.2% being singletons. The input for sequencing was non-naive T cells sorted from PBMCs, taken on the day of vaccination. These TCRs come from a man aged 45-65 years who received an inactivated influenza vaccine.

This clonotype was seen more than once but under ten times. The V gene is TRBV4-1, the J gene TRBJ2-5, with D unclear. Germline loops: CDR1 MGHRA, CDR2 YSYEKL. This CDR3 has 17 amino acids. Deletions cut 0 bases from V and 4 bases from J, with 18 bases between. In nucleotides, the CDR3 is TGCGCCAGCAGCCAAGATTTTAGACGCCCCAACCGAGAGACCCAGTACTTC. It yields the protein CASSQDFRRPNRETQYF.

The table lists this clonotype with many counts. The chain is built from TRBV18 and TRBJ2-1; no clear D gene. The V end lost 0 bases, the J end lost 10 bases, and 10 bases lay between the germline ends. Germline loops: CDR1 KGHSH, CDR2 LQKENI. The CDR3 spans 13 residues. The CDR3 here is CASSPPTLGEQFF. The CDR3 DNA reads as TGTGCCAGCTCACCACCGACCCTGGGGGAGCAGTTCTTC.

J is TRBJ2-2 and V is TRBV29-1, with TRBD2 matching 7 bases. V lost 5 bases and J lost 4; bases outside the gene matches: 7. The CDR3 length is 14 residues. From germline, CDR1 is SQVTM and CDR2 ANQGSEA. CDR3 region: CSVRGTTATGELFF. As DNA, the CDR3 is TGCAGCGTTCGGGGGACTACCGCCACCGGGGAGCTGTTTTTT.

This clonotype was counted many times. The gene calls are TRBV12-3 or TRBV12-4 and TRBJ2-3; D possibly uses TRBD1 or TRBD2 (6 bases each). V lost 5 bases to trimming and J lost 4 bases, with 19 bases between them. The CDR3 loop spans 16 amino acids. In DNA, the CDR3 is TGTGCCAGCAGTATGATGGGGGGCAGGGTCGCAGATACGCAGTATTTT. Its protein is CASSMMGGRVADTQYF.

This clonotype was detected only a few times. The rearrangement links TRBV5-5 to TRBJ2-7; D may be TRBD1 (6 bases). Germline CDR1 reads SGHKS; CDR2 reads YYEKEE (reference sequence). V was clipped by 4 bases and J by 5 bases, with 19 bases between them. CDR3 length: 15 amino acids. This CDR3 is CASSLTGNPPNEQYF. The CDR3 nucleotides are TGTGCCAGCAGCCTTACAGGGAACCCGCCCAACGAGCAGTACTTC.

This clonotype turned up a few times. The rearrangement links TRBV30 to TRBJ2-1; D gene uncertain. This CDR3 region has 11 residues. Germline V CDR1 and CDR2: GTSNPN, SVGIG (reference sequence). Trimming shortened V by 2 bases and J by 8 bases, and 7 bases separated the two germline ends. The CDR3: CAWSNPDEQFF. The CDR3, as DNA: TGTGCCTGGAGTAACCCGGATGAGCAGTTCTTC.

This clonotype was counted a few times. J is TRBJ2-1 and V is TRBV13, with D perhaps TRBD2 (6 bases). The ends were cut back, 4 bases at V and 1 base at J, with 8 bases in the middle. Germline lookup yields CDR1 PRHDT and CDR2 FYEKMQ (reference sequence). CDR3 length: 14 residues. The CDR3: CASSSGTSYNEQFF. The CDR3 DNA is TGTGCCAGCAGCTCCGGGACTTCCTACAATGAGCAGTTCTTC.

CDR3: CASSYMRGPLTGELFF. The CDR3 DNA reads TGTGCCAGCAGTTACATGAGGGGGCCGCTCACCGGGGAGCTGTTTTTT. V gene TRBV6-5 combines with J gene TRBJ2-2, with TRBD1 matching 7 bases. Looked up from germline, CDR1 is MNHEY and CDR2 is SVGAGI. The CDR3 runs to 16 residues. The J segment lost 4 bases and the V segment lost 2 bases, leaving 7 bases of the junction unmatched.

This chain links TRBV7-9 with TRBJ2-6; D tentatively fits TRBD1 or TRBD2 (5 bases each). From germline, CDR1 is SEHNR and CDR2 FQNEAQ (reference sequence). With 5 bases removed from V and 2 bases from J, the gap between germline ends came to 13 bases. This CDR3 region has 16 residues. CDR3 loop: CASSRDRGAGANVLTF. The CDR3 DNA is TGTGCCAGCAGCCGGGACCGGGGCGCTGGGGCCAACGTCCTGACTTTC.